The present entry profiles one T cell receptor (beta chain) with its context. Its antigen remains undetermined. The sample holds no much larger clone one base away, and base qualities are not on file. The record originates from a study of T cell responses to AZD1222 COVID-19 vaccine (dated by TCRdb to about 2021). Regarding the study in general: TCR sequencing was performed for about 240 trial participants, of whom approximately 200 were given two doses of AZD1222 and around 26 were given two doses of MenACWY control vaccine. Trial participants were enrolled into age subgroups of 18-55, 56-69 and 70-plus years, which contained 148, 28 and 57 TCR-sequenced participants, respectively. General findings and caveats noted by the study authors: After two AZD1222 doses, spike-specific TCR breadth and depth were significantly higher than at day 0 and than in MenACWY recipients. CD4 TCRs associated with the vaccine covered the entire spike protein, and the dominant responses were in regions 160-218 and 743-854. Participants were mostly white British and included more females than males, and it was suggested by the authors that clonal diversity may have been underestimated. No day 14 peak-response samples were available, so repertoires were characterized only after the peak T cell response. Only five to seven AZD1222 recipients were SARS-CoV-2 seropositive at baseline, limiting conclusions about previously exposed vaccinees. In the small 56-69-year group, the increase in depth fell short of significance, most likely because of low power. Epitopes outside the regions mutated in the B.1.351 and B.1.1.7 variants were reportedly recognized by nearly half of the unique spike-specific TCRs.

The CDR3 covers 11 residues, taking in both the cysteine and the phenylalanine. Only the CDR3 part of the read is kept: 33 bases, read in frame from the first base. V is reduced by 9 bases and J by 5 bases, leaving a spacing of 7 bases between them. CDR1 LNHDA and CDR2 SQIVND were looked up in the germline V gene (reference sequence). The time point label corresponds to: about 28 days (+/-7) after the second vaccine dose. Because spike-specific TCR depth and breadth did not differ between the two schedules, AZD1222 recipients who got a second dose at roughly 4 weeks were pooled with those who got a second dose at roughly 12 weeks. The vaccinee samples were drawn from two UK trials, COV001 and COV002, one of which was a single-blind randomized controlled phase 2/3 trial testing AZD1222 (ChAdOx1 nCoV-19) in healthy adults. Trial participant PBMC samples were collected at day 0 and day 28 after the second dose for TCRbeta chain sequencing.

The CDR3 regions of human TCRbeta chains were analyzed by immunosequencing. Per the original workflow: Repertoire TCRs were checked for matches against a reference library of SARS-CoV-2-specific TCRs that had been generated using the MIRA antigen-specificity platform. Breadth was defined as the fraction of unique TCRs that were SARS-CoV-2-associated, and depth was defined as the fraction of total T cells that were SARS-CoV-2-associated. Using the MIRA data, each spike-specific TCR was mapped to the spike region that the TCR reacts to and placed in a CD4 or CD8 class. Log10-transformed breadth and depth values were compared by one-way ANOVA with Sidak's multiple comparisons tests. In its TCRdb copy, this immuneACCESS table keeps in-frame sequences only and misses some clones. Where compared with another copy, unresolved V genes explain less than half of these, and the others have no known cause. V and J calls plus clone size are reproduced from that table; the DNA served to infer D and trimming. A total of fewer than 200,000 clones appear in this sample, roughly 92% of them only once. The ten largest clones add up to around 1.6% of the sample.

The TCR originated in an adult who received the AZD1222 COVID-19 vaccine. The V and J segments used are TRBV19 and TRBJ1-4, with the D segment identity uncertain. The material sequenced was peripheral blood, taken 28 days after the second AZD1222 dose. The bases are TGTGCCAGCCGGGGAAATGAAAAACTGTTTTTT. Its protein reads: CASRGNEKLFF.